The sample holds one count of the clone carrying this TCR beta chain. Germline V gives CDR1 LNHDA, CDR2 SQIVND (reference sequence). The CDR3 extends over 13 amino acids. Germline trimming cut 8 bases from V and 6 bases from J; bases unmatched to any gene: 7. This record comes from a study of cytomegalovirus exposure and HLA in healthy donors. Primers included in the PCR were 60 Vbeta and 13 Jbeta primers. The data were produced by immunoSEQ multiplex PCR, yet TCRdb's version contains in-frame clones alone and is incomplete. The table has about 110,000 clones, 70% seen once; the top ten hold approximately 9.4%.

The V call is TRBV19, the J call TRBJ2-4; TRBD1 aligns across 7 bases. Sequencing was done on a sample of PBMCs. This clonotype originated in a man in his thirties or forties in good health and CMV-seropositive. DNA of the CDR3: TGTGCCAGTGCAAAAGGGGGCGGAAACATTCAGTACTTC. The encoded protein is CASAKGGGNIQYF.